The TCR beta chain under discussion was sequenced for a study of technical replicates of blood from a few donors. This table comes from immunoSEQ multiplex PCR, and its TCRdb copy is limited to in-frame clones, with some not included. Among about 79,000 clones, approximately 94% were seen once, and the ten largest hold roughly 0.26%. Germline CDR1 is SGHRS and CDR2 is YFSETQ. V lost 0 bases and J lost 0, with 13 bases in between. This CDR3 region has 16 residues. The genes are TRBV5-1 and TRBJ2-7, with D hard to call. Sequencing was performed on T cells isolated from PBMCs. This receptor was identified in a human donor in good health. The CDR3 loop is CASSLVDGRSSYEQYF. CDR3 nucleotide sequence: TGCGCCAGCAGCTTGGTCGATGGTAGGAGCTCCTACGAGCAGTACTTC.